The 27 T cell receptor beta chains listed next were all sequenced from one sample in a study of OX40 agonist ivuxolimab in advanced cancers. This table comes from immunoSEQ multiplex PCR, and its TCRdb copy is limited to in-frame clones, with some not included. Found here are under 65,000 clones, around 80% of them singletons; the top ten hold approximately 2.2%. Specimen: CD4+ or CD8+ T cells sorted from blood, collected in a trial of the OX40 agonist ivuxolimab. The receptor set was obtained from an adult with an advanced solid tumor such as melanoma, head and neck, liver or kidney cancer.

CDR3: CASSEASRDYYEQYF. The CDR3 DNA is TGTGCCAGCAGTGAAGCGAGCCGAGACTACTACGAGCAGTACTTC. V gene TRBV2 combines with J gene TRBJ2-5; tentatively, D is TRBD2 (5 bases). The DNA end favors TRBJ2-7, so the J call may be wrong. The CDR3 is 15 amino acids. Germline V gene lookup returns CDR1 SNHLY and CDR2 FYNNEI.

The chain recombines TRBV5-4 with TRBJ2-5; D is uncertain. Trimming removed 4 bases at V and 5 bases at J, with 9 bases between. The CDR3 length is 12 residues. In germline, CDR1 is SGHNT, CDR2 YYREEE (reference sequence). CDR3 nucleotide sequence: TGTGCCAGCAGCCGCCCCTCGGAGACCCAGTACTTC. Residues: CASSRPSETQYF. The whole variable domain, remainder taken from reference TRBV5-4 and TRBJ2-5, is ETGVTQSPTHLIKTRGQQVTLRCSSQSGHNTVSWYQQALGQGPQFIFQYYREEENGRGNFPPRFSGLQFPNYSSELNVNALELDDSALYLCASSRPSETQYFGPGTRLLVL.

The J gene is TRBJ1-5, the V gene TRBV18, with a tentative D call TRBD1 (6 bases). Trimming removed 6 bases at V and 7 bases at J, with 16 bases between. This CDR3 contains 14 residues. Germline values: CDR1 KGHSH, CDR2 LQKENI. The CDR3 DNA is TGTGCCAGCTCTCCGGAGGGGGTGATGCAGCCCCAGCATTTT. Amino acids: CASSPEGVMQPQHF. The full variable domain, with the rest looked up from reference TRBV18 and TRBJ1-5, is NAGVMQNPRHLVRRRGQEARLRCSPMKGHSHVYWYRQLPEEGLKFMVYLQKENIIDESGMPKERFSAEFPKEGPSILRIQQVVRGDSAAYFCASSPEGVMQPQHFGDGTRLSIL.

The V and J genes are TRBV18 and TRBJ2-2, with a weak D call TRBD1 (6 bases). Germline V gene sequence: CDR1 KGHSH, CDR2 LQKENI. The CDR3 loop spans 14 amino acids. V was trimmed by 2 bases and J by 4 bases, leaving 8 bases between them. The CDR3 DNA sequence: TGTGCCAGCTCACCAGGACAGACCACCGGGGAGCTGTTTTTT. This translates into CASSPGQTTGELFF.

The chain joins TRBV29-1 to TRBJ1-3; the D is unclear. Germline V gives CDR1 SQVTM, CDR2 ANQGSEA. V lost 3 bases, J lost 8 bases, and 8 bases lay in between. The CDR3 length is 11 residues. The CDR3 region is CSVEEGHTIYF. Here the CDR3 DNA reads TGCAGCGTTGAGGAGGGCCACACCATATATTTT.

V is TRBV5-4 and J is TRBJ2-5; D may be TRBD2 (5 bases). V shed 2 bases and J shed 5 bases, with 13 bases lying between them. The V gene's germline CDR1 is SGHNT and CDR2 YYREEE (reference sequence). CDR3 length: 14 residues. The CDR3: CASSLGGLGETQYF. CDR3 DNA sequence: TGTGCCAGCAGCTTAGGCGGGCTTGGGGAGACCCAGTACTTC.

The gene calls are TRBV5-1 and TRBJ2-3, with D hard to call. The CDR3 contains 12 residues. Germline V gene sequence: CDR1 SGHRS, CDR2 YFSETQ. Trimming took 7 bases from V and 2 from J, leaving 8 bases between them. The CDR3 protein is CASRRDTDTQYF. The CDR3 nucleotides read TGCGCCAGCCGCAGAGACACAGATACGCAGTATTTT.

V and J are TRBV6-6 and TRBJ1-5; no clear D. Germline CDR1 and CDR2: MNHNY and SVGAGI (reference sequence). Trimming cost V 6 bases and J 8 bases, with 17 bases left between them. This CDR3 comprises 14 residues. The CDR3: CASSPPEGGKPQHF. CDR3 bases: TGTGCCAGCAGCCCCCCGGAGGGCGGGAAGCCCCAGCATTTT.

The J gene is TRBJ2-1, the V gene TRBV19, with TRBD2 matching 10 bases. Germline values: CDR1 LNHDA, CDR2 SQIVND (reference sequence). This CDR3 is 14 amino acids long. V gave up 8 bases and J gave up 1 base; unmatched junction bases: 2. The CDR3 here is CASSLAGSYNEQFF. The DNA of the CDR3 is TGTGCCAGTTCACTAGCGGGATCCTACAATGAGCAGTTCTTC.

V gene TRBV28 combines with J gene TRBJ1-5; TRBD1 might be the D (5 bases). In germline, CDR1 is MDHEN, CDR2 SYDVKM. Trimming shortened V by 6 bases and J by 0 bases, and 18 bases separated the two germline ends. The CDR3 is 17 residues long. CDR3 sequence: CASSSWGGGISNQPQHF. DNA for the CDR3: TGTGCCAGCAGCAGCTGGGGTGGGGGGATTAGCAATCAGCCCCAGCATTTT.

This clone has just one count. The rearrangement links TRBV2 to TRBJ2-2, with D unclear. V lost 7 bases, J lost 6 bases, and 12 bases lay in between. This CDR3 spans 13 amino acids. In germline, CDR1 is SNHLY, CDR2 FYNNEI. The CDR3 loop is CASTIGGPGELFF. CDR3 nucleotides: TGTGCCAGCACTATCGGCGGTCCCGGGGAGCTGTTTTTT.

Points on this clone: Other DNA sequences in this sample translate to the same CDR3. The chain is built from TRBV28 and TRBJ1-2, with no clear D. V was shortened by 4 bases and J by 1 base, with 22 bases between the two germline ends. Germline CDR1 is MDHEN and CDR2 is SYDVKM. CDR3 length: 18 amino acids. CDR3 residues: CASSSTGLGTQNNYGYTF. The CDR3 DNA reads as TGTGCCAGCAGTTCTACCGGCCTTGGAACGCAGAATAACTATGGCTACACCTTC.

This chain joins TRBV25-1 and TRBJ2-3, with TRBD2 identical over 7 bases. The CDR3 extends over 15 amino acids. Germline CDR1 reads MGHDK; CDR2 reads SYGVNS. Trimming took 3 bases from V and 2 from J; bases not matched to a gene: 5. This CDR3 is CASSDWDYPTDTQYF. The DNA for the CDR3 is TGTGCCAGCAGTGATTGGGACTACCCCACAGATACGCAGTATTTT.

The rearrangement links TRBV15 to TRBJ1-1, with unresolved D. The germline V and J ends were trimmed by 0 bases and 10 bases, with 12 bases remaining between them. Germline V gene lookup returns CDR1 LNHNV and CDR2 YYDKDF (reference sequence). This CDR3 region has 13 residues. CDR3 sequence reads: CATSRDPRFGAFF. For the CDR3, the DNA is TGTGCCACCAGCAGAGATCCCCGGTTCGGAGCTTTCTTT.

The chain recombines TRBV19 with TRBJ2-1; the match to TRBD2 covers 13 bases. J gave up 9 bases and V 9 bases, and 5 bases lay outside the gene matches. This CDR3 comprises 13 residues. CDR1 LNHDA and CDR2 SQIVND come from the germline V gene (reference sequence). CDR3 bases: TGTGCCAGCGGACTAGCGGGAGTAGGTGAGCAGTTCTTC. The encoded protein is CASGLAGVGEQFF.

This chain joins TRBV7-9 and TRBJ2-3; possibly TRBD2 for D (6 bases). V lost 6 bases and J lost 0, with 13 bases in between. CDR1 and CDR2 from the germline V gene are SEHNR and FQNEAQ (reference sequence). This CDR3 is built from 15 residues. This CDR3 reads CASRLRAGSTDTQYF. DNA for the CDR3: TGTGCCAGCAGACTACGAGCGGGTAGCACAGATACGCAGTATTTT.

The CDR3 loop reads CASSSISYEQYF. The CDR3 nucleotides read TGTGCCAGCAGCTCGATCTCCTACGAGCAGTACTTC. The chain couples TRBV7-9 to TRBJ2-7; D uncertain. The germline CDR1 and CDR2 sequences are SEHNR and FQNEAQ (reference sequence). V dropped 4 bases and J dropped 0 bases, with 4 bases sitting between them. This CDR3 is built from 12 residues.

The chain has TRBV5-1 and TRBJ2-3, with D unclear. The V end lost 1 base, the J end lost 0 bases, and 9 bases lay between the germline ends. This CDR3 region has 15 residues. Germline lookup yields CDR1 SGHRS and CDR2 YFSETQ. The CDR3 DNA follows: TGCGCCAGCAGCTTGCGTGATGCTAGCACAGATACGCAGTATTTT. It specifies CASSLRDASTDTQYF.

V usage is TRBV5-8 and J usage is TRBJ1-1, with D uncertain. Germline V gene sequence: CDR1 SGHTS, CDR2 YDEGEE. Trimming pared 4 bases from V and 1 base from J, leaving 11 bases between. CDR3 size: 14 residues. CDR3 bases: TGTGCCAGCAGCCCCATTTTAGGGAACACTGAAGCTTTCTTT. As protein: CASSPILGNTEAFF.

The J gene is TRBJ2-1, the V gene TRBV7-9; 12 bases are shared with TRBD2. The CDR3 has 17 amino acids. Germline trimming cut 5 bases from V and 0 bases from J; bases unmatched to any gene: 5. Germline values: CDR1 SEHNR, CDR2 FQNEAQ (reference sequence). The DNA of the CDR3 is TGTGCCAGCAGCATCCCTAGCGGGAGGGTCTCCTACAATGAGCAGTTCTTC. Translated, it gives CASSIPSGRVSYNEQFF.

The chain carries TRBV28 and TRBJ2-7; possible D gene TRBD1, 5 bases. Trimming cost V 1 base and J 0 bases, with 7 bases left between them. CDR1 is MDHEN and CDR2 is SYDVKM in the germline V gene. This CDR3 spans 14 amino acids. The CDR3 is CASSLYQGSYEQYF. As DNA, the CDR3 is TGTGCCAGCAGTTTATACCAGGGCTCCTACGAGCAGTACTTC.

CDR3 sequence reads: CASSLAKGGNTEAFF. The CDR3 nucleotides read TGTGCCAGCAGCTTGGCCAAGGGGGGGAACACTGAAGCTTTCTTT. The gene calls are TRBV5-4 and TRBJ1-1, with a weak D call TRBD1 (6 bases). Germline V gene lookup returns CDR1 SGHNT and CDR2 YYREEE (reference sequence). Between the trimmed V and J ends, which lost 0 bases and 1 base, there was a span of 10 bases. This CDR3 is 15 amino acids long.

This rearrangement joins TRBV20-1 to TRBJ2-7; D perhaps matches TRBD1 (5 bases). The CDR3 is 11 amino acids. Between the trimmed V and J ends, which lost 3 bases and 5 bases, there was a span of 8 bases. Germline CDR1 is DFQATT and CDR2 is SNEGSKA (reference sequence). The DNA for the CDR3 is TGCAGTGCTAGTCAGGGCCACGAGCAGTACTTC. It specifies CSASQGHEQYF.

V and J are TRBV5-4 and TRBJ1-4; D might be TRBD1 (5 bases). The CDR3 has 12 residues. V was pared by 1 base and J by 8 bases, with 6 bases between. Germline V gene lookup returns CDR1 SGHNT and CDR2 YYREEE (reference sequence). The CDR3 sequence: CASSLQGEKLFF. In nucleotides, the CDR3 is TGTGCCAGCAGCTTGCAGGGAGAAAAACTGTTTTTT.

This clone has a single count. V is TRBV25-1 and J is TRBJ2-6; weak D call: TRBD1 (5 bases). The CDR3 is 14 amino acids. Germline V gene sequence: CDR1 MGHDK, CDR2 SYGVNS. Trimming cost V 5 bases and J 2 bases, with 7 bases left between them. DNA for the CDR3: TGTGCCAGCAGTAAGACAGCTGGGGCCAACGTCCTGACTTTC. Amino acid sequence: CASSKTAGANVLTF.

This chain joins TRBV19 and TRBJ1-5; TRBD1 matches 7 bases. CDR1 and CDR2 (germline): LNHDA, SQIVND (reference sequence). The CDR3 consists of 14 residues. V trimming: 8 bases; J trimming: 7 bases; junction bases outside the gene matches: 11. This CDR3 reads CASERPGGNQPQHF. DNA of the CDR3: TGTGCCAGTGAGAGGCCAGGGGGGAACCAGCCCCAGCATTTT. The full variable domain, in which reference TRBV19 and TRBJ1-5 provide the parts outside the CDR3, is DGGITQSPKYLFRKEGQNVTLSCEQNLNHDAMYWYRQDPGQGLRLIYYSQIVNDFQKGDIAEGYSVSREKKESFPLTVTSAQKNPTAFYLCASERPGGNQPQHFGDGTRLSIL.

The rearrangement links TRBV19 to TRBJ2-3; the D is unclear. V lost 5 bases to trimming and J lost 2 bases, with 8 bases between them. Germline CDR1 is LNHDA and CDR2 is SQIVND (reference sequence). The CDR3 totals 13 residues. The CDR3 loop is CASSFTITDTQYF. CDR3 coding DNA: TGTGCCAGTAGTTTTACGATCACAGATACGCAGTATTTT.